These 19 T cell receptor beta chains share one sample of origin, sequenced in a study of technical replicates of blood from several donors. Measured with immunoSEQ multiplex PCR; TCRdb has only the in-frame clones, and not every one. The sample records under 95,000 clones, just under 95% being singletons. Sequenced input: T cells isolated from PBMCs. Every receptor here comes from a human donor in good health.

The chain links TRBV5-1 to TRBJ2-2; D perhaps matches TRBD1 (5 bases). The CDR3 loop spans 14 amino acids. The germline V and J ends were trimmed by 5 bases and 4 bases, with 12 bases remaining between them. Germline CDR1 and CDR2: SGHRS and YFSETQ. CDR3 DNA: TGCGCCAGCAGGTCATGGGGCACCACCGGGGAGCTGTTTTTT. Translated, it gives CASRSWGTTGELFF.

Points on this clone: One end of the junction does not line up with germline, which may come from a read error. V usage is TRBV7-7 and J usage is TRBJ2-5, with TRBD1 identical over 9 bases. There are 14 residues in the CDR3. CDR1 and CDR2 from the germline V gene are SSHAT and FNYEAQ (reference sequence). The CDR3 loop is CASSFLGQGETQYF. The CDR3, as DNA: TGTGCTAGCAGCTTCCTGGGACAGGGAGAGACCCAGTACTTC.

The genes are TRBV5-1 and TRBJ1-1; the match to TRBD1 covers 8 bases. Germline loops: CDR1 SGHRS, CDR2 YFSETQ. The ends lost 4 bases at V and 4 bases at J; junction bases unmatched: 12. There are 16 residues in the CDR3. The DNA for the CDR3 is TGCGCCAGCAGCCCCGACTTGGCAGGGGGCCCCACTGAAGCTTTCTTT. As protein: CASSPDLAGGPTEAFF.

The J gene is TRBJ2-1, the V gene TRBV11-2; 9 nucleotides agree with TRBD2. Germline CDR1 and CDR2: SGHAT and FQNNGV. The CDR3 sequence is 17 residues long. The J segment lost 7 bases and the V segment lost 1 base, leaving 11 bases of the junction unmatched. The CDR3 spells CASSLGSGGRAGNEQFF. The DNA for the CDR3 is TGTGCCAGCAGCTTAGGGTCTGGCGGGAGGGCCGGGAATGAGCAGTTCTTC.

The chain combines TRBV28 with TRBJ1-2; 8 positions agree with TRBD1. The germline V gene encodes CDR1 MDHEN and CDR2 SYDVKM. Trimming took 7 bases from V and 3 from J; bases not matched to a gene: 4. CDR3 length: 13 amino acids. CDR3: CASTETGDYGYTF. Here the CDR3 DNA reads TGTGCCAGCACGGAGACAGGGGACTATGGCTACACCTTC.

The table lists this clone with a count of one. V gene TRBV5-1 combines with J gene TRBJ1-2; TRBD1 aligns across 12 bases. This CDR3 is built from 15 residues. The germline V gene has CDR1 SGHRS and CDR2 YFSETQ. The V and J ends lost 0 bases and 7 bases, in that order; junction bases with no gene match: 4. This CDR3 is CASSLAGTGGSGYTF. The CDR3 DNA is TGCGCCAGCAGCTTGGCCGGGACAGGGGGCTCTGGCTACACCTTC.

This sequence joins TRBV7-9 and TRBJ1-4, with D tentatively TRBD1 (6 bases). V was cut by 1 base and J by 7 bases, with 13 bases left in between. Per the germline V gene, CDR1 is SEHNR and CDR2 is FQNEAQ (reference sequence). This CDR3 is 15 amino acids long. CDR3 DNA sequence: TGTGCCAGCAGCTTAGTGGGCAGGGGAAGTGAAAAACTGTTTTTT. This codes for CASSLVGRGSEKLFF.

This chain connects TRBV9 to TRBJ2-3, with no clear D. This CDR3 is 13 amino acids long. Trimming took 4 bases from V and 0 from J, leaving 6 bases between them. Germline V CDR1 and CDR2: SGDLS, YYNGEE. CDR3 in amino acids: CASSPSSTDTQYF. The CDR3 bases are TGTGCCAGCAGCCCCTCTAGCACAGATACGCAGTATTTT.

The chain carries TRBV6-4 and TRBJ2-7; tentatively, D is TRBD2 (5 bases). Germline V gene data show CDR1 as MRHNA and CDR2 as SNTAGT. Trimming left V 7 bases short and J 2 bases short, with 12 bases between. The length of the CDR3 is 13 residues. DNA of the CDR3: TGTGCCAGCACCCGACTCGGGACCTACGAGCAGTACTTC. Its protein is CASTRLGTYEQYF.

The chain combines TRBV25-1 with TRBJ1-2; 7 bases map to TRBD1. Germline V lookup: CDR1 MGHDK, CDR2 SYGVNS. CDR3 length: 15 residues. After removal of 3 bases from V and 4 bases from J, the junction contained 8 bases not matched to a gene. The CDR3 DNA sequence: TGTGCCAGCAGTGACCATGGGGACAGCCTCTATGGCTACACCTTC. Its protein product is CASSDHGDSLYGYTF.

The chain is built from TRBV7-7 and TRBJ2-5; the match to TRBD1 covers 9 bases. CDR1 and CDR2 from the germline V gene are SSHAT and FNYEAQ (reference sequence). V shed 4 bases, J shed 5 bases, and the junction held 5 bases outside the gene matches. The CDR3 has 14 amino acids. For the CDR3, the DNA is TGTGCCAGCAGCTCCGGGACAGGGTGGGAGACCCAGTACTTC. Translating gives CASSSGTGWETQYF.

A single count supports this clone. The V gene is TRBV2, the J gene TRBJ2-5, with a weak D call TRBD2 (6 bases). The length of the CDR3 is 14 residues. Trimming removed 7 bases at V and 5 bases at J, with 17 bases between. Germline V gives CDR1 SNHLY, CDR2 FYNNEI. The CDR3 loop is CASISSEGHETQYF. The CDR3 nucleotides are TGTGCCAGCATTAGCTCGGAGGGCCACGAGACCCAGTACTTC.

This clone was detected only once. The rearrangement joins TRBV30 to TRBJ1-4; TRBD1 agrees at 9 bases. Germline loops: CDR1 GTSNPN, CDR2 SVGIG (reference sequence). CDR3 length: 16 amino acids. Losses at the gene ends were 4 bases for V and 7 bases for J; bases not matched to a gene: 13. The CDR3 spells CAWKESWDRVGEKLFF. In DNA form, the CDR3 reads TGTGCCTGGAAGGAATCCTGGGACAGGGTTGGTGAAAAACTGTTTTTT.

This chain uses TRBV10-3 with TRBJ1-1; D ambiguous. CDR3 size: 14 residues. V lost 4 bases and J 4 bases, leaving 13 bases between the germline ends. Germline assignment: CDR1 ENHRY and CDR2 SYGVKD. The CDR3 nucleotides are TGTGCCATCAGTGTCTCAAACACAGTCACTGAAGCTTTCTTT. Its protein product is CAISVSNTVTEAFF.

The genes are TRBV7-9 and TRBJ2-7; weak D call: TRBD2 (5 bases). Per germline, CDR1 SEHNR and CDR2 FQNEAQ (reference sequence). The ends were cut back, 4 bases at V and 1 base at J, with 8 bases in the middle. CDR3 length equals 13 residues. CDR3 DNA: TGTGCCAGCAGCTCCGGGGATTCCTACGAGCAGTACTTC. Translation gives CASSSGDSYEQYF. Variable domain in full (rest from reference TRBV7-9 and TRBJ2-7): DTGVSQNPRHKITKRGQNVTFRCDPISEHNRLYWYRQTLGQGPEFLTYFQNEAQLEKSRLLSDRFSAERPKGSFSTLEIQRTEQGDSAMYLCASSSGDSYEQYFGPGTRLTVT.

The chain combines TRBV7-2 with TRBJ1-1; 8 positions agree with TRBD1. There are 14 residues in the CDR3. The junction had 5 bases not matched to a gene; V was cut back by 4 bases and J by 4 bases. Germline CDR1 reads SGHTA; CDR2 reads FQGNSA. The CDR3 bases are TGTGCCAGCAGCTCCCAGGGGGCGGCCACTGAAGCTTTCTTT. Its translation is CASSSQGAATEAFF.

The chain links TRBV7-6 to TRBJ2-7, with 9 nucleotides matching TRBD1. J gave up 5 bases and V 5 bases, and 10 bases lay outside the gene matches. The CDR3 is 15 amino acids. CDR1 and CDR2 from the germline V gene are SGHVS and FNYEAQ. The CDR3 region is CASSPRTGDRDEQYF. Written as DNA, the CDR3 is TGTGCCAGCAGCCCTCGGACAGGGGATCGGGACGAGCAGTACTTC.

The chain couples TRBV7-8 to TRBJ2-3, with a tentative D call TRBD2 (6 bases). Germline V gene lookup returns CDR1 SGHVS and CDR2 FQNEAQ. The CDR3 is made up of 16 amino acids. Trimming took 5 bases from V and 3 from J, leaving 18 bases between them. The CDR3 coding sequence is TGTGCCAGCAGCCCTAGGCATGGCGGGGCGACAGATACGCAGTATTTT. Translation gives CASSPRHGGATDTQYF.

The rearrangement joins TRBV6-5 to TRBJ1-5, with 7 bases that match TRBD1. Germline V gene data show CDR1 as MNHEY and CDR2 as SVGAGI. The CDR3 is 15 amino acids. The V and J ends lost 2 bases and 2 bases, in that order; junction bases with no gene match: 3. Here the CDR3 DNA reads TGTGCCAGCAGTTACAGGGGGCTGGGCAATCAGCCCCAGCATTTT. Its protein product is CASSYRGLGNQPQHF.